The text below deals with one T cell receptor beta chain. This sample is part of a study of T cell clones after liver transplantation. Germline-derived CDR1 and CDR2 are SGHTA and FQGTGA. The CDR3 is 13 amino acids. Between the trimmed V and J ends, which lost 5 bases and 5 bases, there was a span of 12 bases. Sequencing used immunoSEQ multiplex PCR; TCRdb keeps in-frame clones, though not all of them. This sample has tens of thousands of clones, with 84% found just once. The chain joins TRBV7-3 to TRBJ2-5; D tentatively fits TRBD1 or TRBD2 (5 bases each). The source material was CD4+ T cells from blood, sampled roughly 48 months after liver transplant. The receptor's source is a human patient who received a liver transplant. Some T cells may be transferred from the graft donor. CDR3 residues: CASSRGLTETQYF. The DNA of the CDR3 is TGTGCCAGCAGCCGGGGCCTAACTGAGACCCAGTACTTC.